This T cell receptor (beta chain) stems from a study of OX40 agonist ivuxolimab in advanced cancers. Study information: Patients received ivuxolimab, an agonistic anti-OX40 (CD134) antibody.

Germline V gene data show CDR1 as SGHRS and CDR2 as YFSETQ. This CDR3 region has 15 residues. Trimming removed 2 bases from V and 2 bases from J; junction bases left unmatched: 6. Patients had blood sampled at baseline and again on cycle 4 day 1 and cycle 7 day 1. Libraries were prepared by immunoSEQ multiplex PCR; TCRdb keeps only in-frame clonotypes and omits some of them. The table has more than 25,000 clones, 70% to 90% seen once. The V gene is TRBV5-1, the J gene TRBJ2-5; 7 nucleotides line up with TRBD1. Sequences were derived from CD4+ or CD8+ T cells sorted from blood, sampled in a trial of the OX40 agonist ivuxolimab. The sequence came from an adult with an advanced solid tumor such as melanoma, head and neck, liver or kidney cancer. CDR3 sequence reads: CASSLIQGSQETQYF. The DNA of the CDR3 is TGCGCCAGCAGCTTAATACAGGGGTCACAAGAGACCCAGTACTTC.